The source of this TCR beta chain is a study of T and B cells in COVID-19 patients. Germline V gives CDR1 SEHNR, CDR2 FQNEAQ (reference sequence). The V gene lost 5 bases and the J gene lost 5 bases, with 9 bases spanning the gap. The CDR3 has 13 residues. TRB rearrangements were amplified by multiplex PCR with BIOMED2 TRB-A/B primers. MiXCR, applied by TCRdb to the multiplex PCR reads, yields one record per CDR3 protein. The data contain roughly 15,000 distinct CDR3 sequences, around 30% of them singletons. Blood genomic DNA input for TRB amplification was about 240-500 ng. The sequenced sample was blood. The receptor comes from a human donor who had recovered from COVID-19. This chain uses TRBV7-9 with TRBJ2-2; perhaps TRBD1 as D (5 bases). In DNA form, the CDR3 reads TGTGCCAGCAGCGTAAGGGGAACCGGGGAGCTGTTTTTT. It encodes CASSVRGTGELFF.